This TCR beta chain was documented in a study of OX40 agonist ivuxolimab in advanced cancers. Study background: Among those treated, three patients had partial responses, one with hepatocellular carcinoma and two with cutaneous melanoma.

There are 16 residues in the CDR3. Looked up from germline, CDR1 is MNHEY and CDR2 is SMNVEV (reference sequence). V gave up 10 bases and J gave up 10 bases, with 29 bases separating them. In regard to this clone: The antigen is not known.

Clones were sequenced by immunoSEQ multiplex PCR, and TCRdb holds only the in-frame ones, with some missing. The table includes 50,000 to 70,000 clones, approximately 89% detected once. Study observations and caveats: Partly responding patients at 0.1-3.0 mg/kg showed some of the smallest clonal expansion.

This receptor was identified in an adult with an advanced solid tumor such as melanoma, head and neck, liver or kidney cancer. This specimen consisted of CD4+ or CD8+ T cells sorted from blood, obtained in a trial of the OX40 agonist ivuxolimab. This sequence joins TRBV27 and TRBJ2-1; D is perhaps TRBD1 or TRBD2 (5 bases each). The CDR3 region is CATTTNRGGLAHEQFF. The CDR3 coding sequence is TGTGCCACCACCACCAACCGGGGCGGGCTCGCCCACGAGCAGTTCTTC.